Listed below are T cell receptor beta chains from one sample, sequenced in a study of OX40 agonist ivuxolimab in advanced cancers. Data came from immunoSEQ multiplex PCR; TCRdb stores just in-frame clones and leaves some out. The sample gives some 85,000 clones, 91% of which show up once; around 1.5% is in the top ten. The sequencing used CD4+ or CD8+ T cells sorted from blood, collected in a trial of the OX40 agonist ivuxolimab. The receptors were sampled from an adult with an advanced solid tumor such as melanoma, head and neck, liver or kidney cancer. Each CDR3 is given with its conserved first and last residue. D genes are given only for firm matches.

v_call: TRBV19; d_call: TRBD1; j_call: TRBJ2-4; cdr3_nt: TGTGCCAGTAGTCCCGGGACAGGGAGAGTGGCCAAAAACATTCAGTACTTC; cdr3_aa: CASSPGTGRVAKNIQYF
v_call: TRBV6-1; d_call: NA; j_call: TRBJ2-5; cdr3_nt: TGTGCCAGCAGTGAAAGGGGGGTAGAGACCCAGTACTTC; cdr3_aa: CASSERGVETQYF
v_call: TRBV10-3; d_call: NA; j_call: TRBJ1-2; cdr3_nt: TGTGCCATCAGTGCCGGGATCCTCAATGGCTACACCTTC; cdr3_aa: CAISAGILNGYTF
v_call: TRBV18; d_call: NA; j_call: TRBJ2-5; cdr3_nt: TGTGCCAGCTCACCAGGCCCCACAGCGAAGACCCAGTACTTC; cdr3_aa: CASSPGPTAKTQYF
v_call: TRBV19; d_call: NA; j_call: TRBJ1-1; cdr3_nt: TGTGCCAGTAGGAGGGTGGAGGGCAGTGAAGCTTTCTTT; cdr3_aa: CASRRVEGSEAFF
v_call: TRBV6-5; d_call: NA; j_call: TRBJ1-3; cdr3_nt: TGTGCCAGCAGTTACTCGGGCACTGGAAACACCATATATTTT; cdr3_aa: CASSYSGTGNTIYF
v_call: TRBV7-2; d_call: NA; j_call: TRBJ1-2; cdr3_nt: TGTGCCAGCAGCCCAGGGGCAGCCTATGGCTACACCTTC; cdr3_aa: CASSPGAAYGYTF
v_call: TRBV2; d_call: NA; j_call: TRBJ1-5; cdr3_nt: TGTGCCAGCAGTGGGGAGGGGAGTCGCAATCAGCCCCAGCATTTT; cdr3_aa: CASSGEGSRNQPQHF
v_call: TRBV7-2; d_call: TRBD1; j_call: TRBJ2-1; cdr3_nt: TGTGCCAGCACGCGACAGGGTTCGCTTGGGAATGAGCAGTTCTTC; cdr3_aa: CASTRQGSLGNEQFF
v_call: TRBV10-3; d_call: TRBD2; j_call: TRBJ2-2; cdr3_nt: TGTGCCATCAAGAGCGGGAGAGAGGGAACCGGGGAGCTGTTTTTT; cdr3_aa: CAIKSGREGTGELFF
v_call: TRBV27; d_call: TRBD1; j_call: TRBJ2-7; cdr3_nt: TGTGCCAGCAGTGCTTTTGTTCTCCGGGACAGTCTCTACGAGCAGTACTTC; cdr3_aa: CASSAFVLRDSLYEQYF
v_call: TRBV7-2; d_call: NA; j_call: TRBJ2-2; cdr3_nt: TGTGCCAGCAGCTCCTCCGGGTTCACCGGGGAGCTGTTTTTT; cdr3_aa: CASSSSGFTGELFF